This T cell receptor (beta chain) was captured in a study of blood T cell repertoires in COVID-19. About the study: Spain, Italy and the United States supplied samples that represented acute and convalescent COVID-19. PBMCs, B-cell-depleted T cells, or T cells provided the cDNA or gDNA that made up the material.

Trimming pared 4 bases from V and 3 bases from J, leaving 9 bases between. Germline CDR1 reads MNHEY; CDR2 reads SVGEGT. The CDR3 totals 13 residues. Source study methods: Reference gene primer amplification gave estimated nucleated cell counts. Profiling relied on immunoSEQ multiplex PCR, and the TCRdb table lists in-frame clones only, not all of them. The V and J calls and clone size were taken over from that table, and D and trimming were inferred from the DNA. The table includes about 68,000 clones, approximately 80% detected once. The chain employs TRBV6-2 or TRBV6-3 and TRBJ1-1; D remains ambiguous. The receptor's source is a human donor in a cohort sampled during active COVID-19. Material for sequencing was peripheral blood. CDR3 DNA: TGTGCCAGCAGTTGGGTACGGGACACTGAAGCTTTCTTT. This sequence encodes CASSWVRDTEAFF.